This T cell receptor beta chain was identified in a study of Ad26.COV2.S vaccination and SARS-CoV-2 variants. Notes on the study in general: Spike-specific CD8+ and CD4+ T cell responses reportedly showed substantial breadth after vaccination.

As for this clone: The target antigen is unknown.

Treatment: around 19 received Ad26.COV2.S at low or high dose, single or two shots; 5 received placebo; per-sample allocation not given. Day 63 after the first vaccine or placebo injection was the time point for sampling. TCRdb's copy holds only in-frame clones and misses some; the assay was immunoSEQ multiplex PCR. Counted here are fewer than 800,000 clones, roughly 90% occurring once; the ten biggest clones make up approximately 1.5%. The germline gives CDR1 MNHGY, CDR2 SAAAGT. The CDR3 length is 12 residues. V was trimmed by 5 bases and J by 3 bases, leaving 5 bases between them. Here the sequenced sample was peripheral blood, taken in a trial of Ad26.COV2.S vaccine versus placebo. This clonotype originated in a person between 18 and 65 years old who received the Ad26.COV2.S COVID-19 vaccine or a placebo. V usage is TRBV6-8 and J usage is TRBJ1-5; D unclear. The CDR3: CASSDPNQPQHF. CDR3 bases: TGTGCCAGCAGTGACCCCAATCAGCCCCAGCATTTT.